This TCR beta chain was recovered during a study of blood T cell repertoires in COVID-19 (TCRdb year 2020). In the study overall: Samples covering the acute and convalescent phases of COVID-19 were provided by collaborators in the United States, Italy and Spain. The dataset comprised deeply sampled blood TCRbeta repertoires from subjects exposed to, actively infected with, or recovered from COVID-19. Where available, HLA class I and class II types were obtained from metadata supplied by the sample provider rather than from assay-based typing. Sample metadata almost always included a de-identified subject ID, COVID-19 status, age in years and sex. The repertoires were released in a freely available public database intended as a resource for research on the immune response to SARS-CoV-2. The prospective study material was composed of cDNA or gDNA derived from T cells, B-cell-depleted T cells, or PBMCs. Samples came from the ongoing ImmuneRACE study (first 160 participants) plus 1,254 subjects from 6 global collaborators. The paper's findings and limits, for the study overall: The amount of clinical and demographic metadata varied by source and participant and was provided uncurated.

As concerns this clone: It lacks a known antigen. Within one base of it there is no much larger clone, and no base qualities were kept.

One collaborating source in Seattle enrolled patients during active infection and followed them longitudinally through the course of disease. Collaborating institutions collected whole blood in K2EDTA tubes following their own protocols. For TCRbeta analysis, collaborators shipped samples as frozen whole blood, isolated PBMCs, or DNA extracted from either of those sample types. The immunoSEQ Assay, a bias-controlled multiplex PCR, was used to amplify TCRbeta CDR3 regions from genomic DNA. Per the authors' processing: The number of nucleated cells in each sample was estimated from the amplification of reference gene primers within the assay. To quantify the absolute abundance of each unique TCRbeta CDR3 rearrangement, sequence reads were collapsed and filtered. Productive Simpson clonality was computed per sample as the square root of Simpson's diversity index over productive rearrangements. The immuneACCESS repertoire file appears here via TCRdb, limited to in-frame rearrangements. These files lack a portion of the clones; in checked studies, under half of the deficit traces to unresolved V genes, and the cause of the others is not known. That table supplies the V and J calls and clone size; D and trimming were determined from the DNA. Counted in this sample were roughly 150,000 clones; roughly 80% of them appeared once. The ten top clones hold roughly 8.1% of the sample.

The germline V and J ends show losses of 4 bases and 9 bases respectively, and no gene match explains 3 bases of the junction. The CDR3, cysteine through phenylalanine, is 12 amino acids long. Left in the record is the CDR3 DNA by itself, 36 bases read in frame from the first base. CDR1 and CDR2 were assigned from the germline V gene as SGHVS and FNYEAQ. The source of this sequence is a woman of 80 years or more with COVID-19, enrolled during active disease. The sequencing input was peripheral blood. The chain is assembled from TRBV7-6 and TRBJ2-7, and 10 junction bases match TRBD1. CDR3 region: CASSSGTGVQYF. The DNA sequence is TGTGCCAGCAGCTCCGGGACAGGGGTGCAGTACTTC.